What follows is one TCR beta chain and its context. It has no known antigen specificity. There are no base qualities to consult, and no much larger clone falls within one base. The data were taken from a study of blood T cell repertoires in COVID-19 (dated by TCRdb to the early 2020s). About the study as a whole: The collaborator samples originated in the United States, Italy and Spain and spanned the acute and convalescent phases of COVID-19. The dataset comprised deeply sampled blood TCRbeta repertoires from subjects exposed to, actively infected with, or recovered from COVID-19. Where available, HLA class I and class II types were obtained from metadata supplied by the sample provider rather than from assay-based typing. The prospective study material was composed of cDNA or gDNA derived from T cells, B-cell-depleted T cells, or PBMCs. The samples were drawn from two sources: the first 160 participants of the ongoing ImmuneRACE study, and 1,200 or so subjects contributed by 6 global collaborators. A de-identified subject ID, COVID-19 status, age in years and sex were almost always included in the sample metadata. The repertoires were released in a freely available public database meant as a resource for research on the immune response to SARS-CoV-2. Study-wide conclusions, independent of this receptor: How much clinical and demographic metadata was included differed by source and by participant, and the metadata was provided uncurated.

In the prospective study, participants were about 18 to 100 years old, resided in about two dozen geographic areas of the United States, and were enrolled through a virtual design. In the prospective study, participants were assigned to cohorts based on the clinical history participants reported in a screening survey and a study questionnaire. Exposed participants had been in contact, within 2 weeks of entering the study, with a person who had a PCR-confirmed or clinician-diagnosed case of COVID-19. Each participant in the prospective study had whole blood, serum and a nasopharyngeal or oropharyngeal swab collected by mobile phlebotomists. Additional blood draws and questionnaires over an approximately two-month period could optionally be provided by prospective study participants. Before DNA extraction, blood samples from the prospective study were shipped at room temperature or frozen. The immunoSEQ Assay, a bias-controlled multiplex PCR, was used to amplify TCRbeta CDR3 regions from genomic DNA. Regarding the original processing steps: Nucleated cell counts per sample were estimated from amplification of reference gene primers within the assay. Sequence reads were collapsed and filtered to measure the absolute abundance of every unique TCRbeta CDR3 rearrangement. For each sample, productive Simpson clonality was calculated by taking the square root of Simpson's diversity index across productive rearrangements. Drawn from immuneACCESS, this table holds only the in-frame rearrangements with V and J called that TCRdb kept. Clones are partly lost; checked studies trace under half to an unresolved V gene and leave the rest unexplained. V, J and clone size were drawn from that table, and D and trimming were deduced from the DNA. Within this sample are about 240,000 clones, with roughly 80% of them counted one time only. Clones ranked in the top ten supply approximately 4% of the sample.

CDR1 and CDR2 are read off the germline V gene as MRHNA and SNTAGT. From the cysteine through the phenylalanine, the CDR3 covers 13 amino acids. The only DNA kept is the CDR3, 39 bases in frame from the first base. V is shortened by 6 bases, J by 10 bases, and the region joining them spans 13 bases. Sequenced material: PBMCs or T cells enriched from blood (not recorded which). The chain was built from TRBV6-4 and TRBJ1-6; TRBD1 might be the D gene, on 5 matching bases. The sequence was collected from a woman in her thirties or forties who had been exposed to COVID-19. The nucleotides read TGTGCCAGCAGCCCCGGGGGGGAGTCACCCCTCCACTTT. Its protein is CASSPGGESPLHF.